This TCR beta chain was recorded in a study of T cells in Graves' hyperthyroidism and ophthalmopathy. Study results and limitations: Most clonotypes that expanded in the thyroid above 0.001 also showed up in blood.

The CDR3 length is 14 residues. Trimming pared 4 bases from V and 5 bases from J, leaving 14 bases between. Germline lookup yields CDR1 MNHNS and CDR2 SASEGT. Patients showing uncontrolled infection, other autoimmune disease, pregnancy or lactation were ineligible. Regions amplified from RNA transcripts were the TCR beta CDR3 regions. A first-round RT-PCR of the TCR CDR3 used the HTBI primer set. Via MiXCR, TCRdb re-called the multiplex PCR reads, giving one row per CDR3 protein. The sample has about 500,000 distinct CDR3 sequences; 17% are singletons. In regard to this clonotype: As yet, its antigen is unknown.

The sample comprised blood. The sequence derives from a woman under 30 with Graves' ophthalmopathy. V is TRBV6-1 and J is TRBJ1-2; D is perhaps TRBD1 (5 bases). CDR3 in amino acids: CASSVQGRDYGYTF. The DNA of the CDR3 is TGTGCCAGCAGTGTTCAGGGAAGGGATTATGGCTACACCTTC.